This T cell receptor (beta chain) was recorded in a study of T cell repertoires in cytomegalovirus infection. Findings and caveats of the study: HLA-C-restricted CMV-specific TCR beta clonotypes were dominant in the ex vivo response.

CDR1 is LNHDA, CDR2 SQIVND, per germline (reference sequence). CDR3 length: 14 amino acids. Deletions cut 4 bases from V and 2 bases from J, with 11 bases between. A single record per CDR3 protein comes from TCRdb applying MiXCR to the reads. The sample holds roughly 720,000 distinct CDR3 sequences; under 40% are singletons and the top ten take 2.5% to 3.5%. This clonotype was counted at least ten times. The antigen is unknown. The chain combines TRBV19 with TRBJ2-5; D is perhaps TRBD2 (5 bases). The receptor comes from a human donor in good health (CMV status not recorded). Some clones in this sample may be carry-over from other donors' samples. Specimen: PBMCs. The CDR3 protein is CASSRKDFQETQYF. CDR3 bases: TGTGCCAGTAGTAGAAAGGACTTTCAAGAGACCCAGTACTTC.